Presented here are 27 T cell receptor beta chains from one specimen sequenced in a study of lymphopenia after photon versus proton radiotherapy (dated by TCRdb to between 2019 and 2020). The method behind the library was the immunoSEQ multiplex PCR assay. The table comes from immuneACCESS by way of TCRdb, which keeps in-frame sequences with V and J called. Part of the clones is missing from these tables; in studies checked, under half for an unresolved V gene and the rest for unknown reasons. The sample table shows around 64,000 clones, and about 85% are seen once. The biggest ten clones account for 9.5% to 15% of the sample. The sequencing used peripheral blood, collected from a patient treated with proton-based radiotherapy. All receptors derive from a man older than 75 with esophageal cancer.

This clone was counted between two and nine times. The gene calls are TRBV11-3 and TRBJ2-5; D gene ambiguous. V dropped 5 bases and J dropped 7 bases, with 17 bases sitting between them. Germline CDR1 is SGHNT and CDR2 is YENEEA. CDR3 length: 14 amino acids. CDR3 sequence: CASSPSHPKGTQYF. The CDR3 coding sequence is TGTGCCAGCAGCCCGAGTCACCCCAAAGGGACCCAGTACTTC. The full variable domain, with the rest looked up from reference TRBV11-3 and TRBJ2-5, is EAGVVQSPRYKIIEKKQPVAFWCNPISGHNTLYWYLQNLGQGPELLIRYENEEAVDDSQLPKDRFSAERLKGVDSTLKIQPAELGDSAVYLCASSPSHPKGTQYFGPGTRLLVL.

The chain employs TRBV29-1 and TRBJ2-7; the D is unclear. Germline V gives CDR1 SQVTM, CDR2 ANQGSEA. Trimming removed 4 bases at V and 3 bases at J, with 10 bases between. The CDR3 runs to 12 residues. CDR3 sequence (DNA): TGCAGCGTTGTGACAACGAACTACGAGCAGTACTTC. Translation gives CSVVTTNYEQYF.

V and J are TRBV19 and TRBJ1-6, with D possibly being TRBD1 (5 bases). V lost 4 bases and J 5 bases, leaving 9 bases between the germline ends. CDR3 length equals 14 residues. Germline values: CDR1 LNHDA, CDR2 SQIVND (reference sequence). The CDR3 DNA is TGTGCCAGTAGTAGGTCAGGGAATAATTCACCCCTCCACTTT. It codes for CASSRSGNNSPLHF.

V and J are TRBV7-2 and TRBJ2-3; 9 nucleotides match TRBD1. With V trimmed by 2 bases and J by 4 bases, 10 bases remained unmatched. CDR1 and CDR2 from the germline V gene are SGHTA and FQGNSA. The CDR3 covers 17 residues. The CDR3 protein is CASSLRAPGQGSDTQYF. Written as DNA, the CDR3 is TGTGCCAGCAGCTTAAGAGCGCCGGGACAGGGTTCAGATACGCAGTATTTT.

V gene TRBV2 combines with J gene TRBJ2-3; no definite D call. The V end was cut by 2 bases, the J end by 4 bases, with 13 bases between. The CDR3 runs 15 residues. Germline V lookup: CDR1 SNHLY, CDR2 FYNNEI. The CDR3: CASSEIADGSDTQYF. The CDR3 DNA follows: TGTGCCAGCAGTGAAATAGCTGACGGATCAGATACGCAGTATTTT.

The chain carries TRBV9 and TRBJ2-7, with 7 bases matching TRBD1. Unmatched junction bases numbered 14, after V lost 4 bases and J lost 4 bases. The CDR3 spans 16 residues. Germline V gene sequence: CDR1 SGDLS, CDR2 YYNGEE. The CDR3 loop is CASSMSRDSASYEQYF. The CDR3 region has the DNA TGTGCCAGCAGCATGAGCCGGGACAGCGCCTCTTACGAGCAGTACTTC.

The chain joins TRBV19 to TRBJ1-2; 7 nucleotides align to TRBD1. Losses at the gene ends were 6 bases for V and 7 bases for J; bases not matched to a gene: 8. Germline CDR1 is LNHDA and CDR2 is SQIVND (reference sequence). The CDR3 contains 13 residues. The CDR3 coding sequence is TGTGCCAGTAGGGGAGACAGGGCCAGTGGCTACACCTTC. Translation gives CASRGDRASGYTF.

The chain employs TRBV5-1 and TRBJ1-1; 7 nucleotides agree with TRBD1. The CDR3 consists of 16 residues. Germline V gene sequence: CDR1 SGHRS, CDR2 YFSETQ. Trimming removed 0 bases from V and 1 base from J; junction bases left unmatched: 6. The CDR3 sequence: CASSLAGRGRNTEAFF. CDR3 bases: TGCGCCAGCAGCTTGGCCGGCAGGGGGAGGAACACTGAAGCTTTCTTT.

This rearrangement joins TRBV7-9 to TRBJ2-5, with a tentative D call TRBD1 (6 bases). Per the germline V gene, CDR1 is SEHNR and CDR2 is FQNEAQ (reference sequence). V lost 5 bases, J lost 4 bases, and 23 bases lay in between. This CDR3 is built from 17 residues. CDR3 in amino acids: CASSPLRGHSKGETQYF. The CDR3 nucleotides read TGTGCCAGCAGCCCCCTGAGGGGACATTCCAAGGGAGAGACCCAGTACTTC. Full variable domain (missing parts from reference TRBV7-9 and TRBJ2-5): DTGVSQNPRHKITKRGQNVTFRCDPISEHNRLYWYRQTLGQGPEFLTYFQNEAQLEKSRLLSDRFSAERPKGSFSTLEIQRTEQGDSAMYLCASSPLRGHSKGETQYFGPGTRLLVL.

J is TRBJ2-1 and V is TRBV7-2; TRBD2 aligns across 9 bases. The CDR3 totals 16 residues. Unmatched junction bases numbered 6, after V lost 1 base and J lost 5 bases. CDR1 and CDR2 (germline): SGHTA, FQGNSA. The CDR3, as DNA: TGTGCCAGCAGCTTAGTTGTAGCGGGGGCGAACAATGAGCAGTTCTTC. Amino acids: CASSLVVAGANNEQFF.

The chain carries TRBV7-8 and TRBJ1-5; no clear D. There are 14 residues in the CDR3. From germline, CDR1 is SGHVS and CDR2 FQNEAQ. Trimming shortened V by 5 bases and J by 6 bases, and 14 bases separated the two germline ends. The DNA for the CDR3 is TGTGCCAGCAGCCCCACCGGGCACCCTCAGCCCCAGCATTTT. This encodes CASSPTGHPQPQHF.

The V and J genes are TRBV7-2 and TRBJ1-6; TRBD1 matches at 7 bases. The V gene end was trimmed by 4 bases and the J gene end by 5 bases; junction bases not matched to a gene: 5. Germline V CDR1 and CDR2: SGHTA, FQGNSA. The CDR3 covers 15 residues. The CDR3 spells CASSSQGGDNSPLHF. CDR3 in DNA: TGTGCCAGCAGCTCGCAAGGGGGCGATAATTCACCCCTCCACTTT.

V usage is TRBV15 and J usage is TRBJ2-1; D is unclear. This CDR3 has 13 amino acids. CDR1 is LNHNV and CDR2 is YYDKDF in the germline V gene (reference sequence). Trimming pared 5 bases from V and 7 bases from J, leaving 12 bases between. Here the CDR3 reads CATSHKAGNEQFF. CDR3 in DNA: TGTGCCACCAGCCATAAGGCTGGGAATGAGCAGTTCTTC.

The J gene is TRBJ2-2, the V gene TRBV25-1; the match to TRBD2 covers 8 bases. This CDR3 contains 15 residues. J was trimmed by 4 bases and V by 6 bases; bases with no gene match: 7. The germline CDR1 and CDR2 sequences are MGHDK and SYGVNS. The CDR3 loop is CASRRGAGRTGELFF. In DNA, the CDR3 is TGTGCCAGCAGGCGGGGGGCAGGCCGCACCGGGGAGCTGTTTTTT.

The chain uses TRBV5-8 and TRBJ1-5; TRBD1 is a possible D gene (6 bases). V lost 1 base to trimming and J lost 6 bases, with 11 bases between them. The V gene's germline CDR1 is SGHTS and CDR2 YDEGEE. The CDR3 extends over 14 amino acids. CDR3 sequence reads: CASSLNRALQPQHF. The CDR3 DNA reads TGTGCCAGCAGCTTGAACAGGGCCCTTCAGCCCCAGCATTTT.

The V gene is TRBV6-5, the J gene TRBJ1-1, with TRBD1 as a possible D gene (6 bases). V was trimmed by 6 bases and J by 1 base, leaving 9 bases between them. This CDR3 is 13 amino acids long. CDR1 and CDR2 from the germline V gene are MNHEY and SVGAGI. This CDR3 reads CASRQGQNTEAFF. CDR3 bases: TGTGCCAGCAGGCAGGGACAGAACACTGAAGCTTTCTTT.

V gene TRBV7-2 combines with J gene TRBJ2-1, with D unresolved. CDR1 is SGHTA and CDR2 is FQGNSA in the germline V gene. Trimming left V 1 base short and J 10 bases short, with 14 bases between. The CDR3 is made up of 14 amino acids. The CDR3 DNA follows: TGTGCCAGCAGCTTAGTAGTAGGGCGGCGGGAGCAGTTCTTC. As protein: CASSLVVGRREQFF.

This clone showed up just a few times. This sequence joins TRBV7-2 and TRBJ2-7, with 11 bases aligning to TRBD1. Germline assignment: CDR1 SGHTA and CDR2 FQGNSA. V shed 4 bases and J 1 base; nucleotides not matched to a gene: 3. The CDR3 totals 15 residues. CDR3 in amino acids: CASSSWDRGSYEQYF. The DNA of the CDR3 is TGTGCCAGCAGCTCGTGGGACAGGGGGTCCTACGAGCAGTACTTC.

This chain links TRBV9 with TRBJ1-6, with a tentative D call TRBD1 (5 bases). The CDR3 runs to 17 residues. V lost 0 bases, J lost 1 base, and 11 bases lay in between. CDR1 is SGDLS and CDR2 is YYNGEE in the germline V gene. CDR3: CASSVGIDRSYNSPLHF. In nucleotides, the CDR3 is TGTGCCAGCAGCGTAGGAATTGACAGATCCTATAATTCACCCCTCCACTTT.

The chain recombines TRBV19 with TRBJ1-3; D is undetermined. V dropped 6 bases and J dropped 2 bases, with 14 bases sitting between them. Germline CDR1 LNHDA, CDR2 SQIVND (reference sequence). The CDR3 is made up of 15 amino acids. Written as DNA, the CDR3 is TGTGCCAGTAGGGGTTTTTTGGGCCCTGGAAACACCATATATTTT. This codes for CASRGFLGPGNTIYF.

This rearrangement joins TRBV4-1 to TRBJ2-7, with D unclear. The CDR3 sequence is 15 residues long. V lost 0 bases to trimming and J lost 7 bases, with 16 bases between them. The germline gives CDR1 MGHRA, CDR2 YSYEKL. For the CDR3, the DNA is TGCGCCAGCAGCCAAGAGGGCACCCCGGCCTTTGAGCAGTACTTC. Translation: CASSQEGTPAFEQYF.

This sequence joins TRBV9 and TRBJ2-5; 14 bases fit TRBD2. This CDR3 is 16 amino acids long. CDR1 is SGDLS and CDR2 is YYNGEE in the germline V gene. With 0 bases clipped from V and 5 bases from J, the junction kept 3 bases outside the gene matches. This chain's CDR3 is CASSVGTSGGWETQYF. DNA of the CDR3: TGTGCCAGCAGCGTAGGGACTAGCGGGGGGTGGGAGACCCAGTACTTC.

This clone was found a few times. The chain is built from TRBV5-1 and TRBJ1-2; 9 positions agree with TRBD1. CDR1 is SGHRS, CDR2 YFSETQ, per germline. This CDR3 contains 16 residues. J gave up 8 bases and V 4 bases, and 15 bases lay outside the gene matches. This chain's CDR3 is CASSENGGQGTSGYTF. The CDR3 region has the DNA TGCGCCAGCAGCGAAAACGGGGGACAGGGTACGAGCGGCTACACCTTC.

This CDR3 is CSVEFGNYEQYF. Here the CDR3 DNA reads TGCAGCGTTGAGTTCGGCAACTACGAGCAGTACTTC. J is TRBJ2-7 and V is TRBV29-1; D call uncertain. This CDR3 has 12 residues. Trimming pared 3 bases from V and 3 bases from J, leaving 9 bases between. Per the germline V gene, CDR1 is SQVTM and CDR2 is ANQGSEA.

This clone was detected once. This rearrangement joins TRBV7-3 to TRBJ2-2; no clear D. Germline CDR1 is SGHTA and CDR2 is FQGTGA. V was cut by 2 bases and J by 6 bases, with 7 bases left in between. CDR3 length equals 13 residues. CDR3 bases: TGTGCCAGCAGCTTATCTTCGGCCGGGGAGCTGTTTTTT. Its protein is CASSLSSAGELFF.

This rearrangement joins TRBV6-5 to TRBJ1-1, with 8 nucleotides matching TRBD1. Trimming took 10 bases from V and 10 from J; bases not matched to a gene: 14. The CDR3 runs 13 residues. Germline values: CDR1 MNHEY, CDR2 SVGAGI. CDR3 sequence: CATQDRARDLAFF. The CDR3 nucleotides read TGTGCCACCCAGGACAGGGCCCGCGATCTAGCTTTCTTT.

The rearrangement uses TRBV7-8 and TRBJ2-2; D is perhaps TRBD2 (6 bases). With 0 bases removed from V and 2 bases from J, the gap between germline ends came to 16 bases. Germline V gene data show CDR1 as SGHVS and CDR2 as FQNEAQ. This CDR3 is 18 amino acids long. The CDR3 protein is CASSLARRGISNTGELFF. In DNA, the CDR3 is TGTGCCAGCAGCTTAGCGCGGAGGGGAATAAGTAACACCGGGGAGCTGTTTTTT. The full variable domain, in which reference TRBV7-8 and TRBJ2-2 provide the parts outside the CDR3, is GAGVSQSPRYKVAKRGQDVALRCDPISGHVSLFWYQQALGQGPEFLTYFQNEAQLDKSGLPSDRFFAERPEGSVSTLKIQRTQQEDSAVYLCASSLARRGISNTGELFFGEGSRLTVL.